The clone carrying this T cell receptor (beta chain) was seen only a few times. Individual cDNA molecules had unique molecular identifiers attached to them by the library. TCRdb analysed the RACE reads with MiXCR anew, one entry per CDR3 protein. The sample consists of under 400,000 distinct CDR3 sequences, 5.1% of them appearing once. The data are from a study of human T cells and chemical hapten exposure. As to time point: pre-sensitization, week 0. Treatment here: therapeutic diphenylcyclopropenone sensitization with weekly scalp DPC. Germline CDR1 SGHAT, CDR2 FQNNGV. The CDR3 loop spans 14 amino acids. V lost 0 bases and J lost 6, with 12 bases in between.

The chain links TRBV11-2 to TRBJ2-7, with a possible D match to TRBD1 (5 bases). The input for sequencing was whole blood, taken in connection with sensitization to the hapten diphenylcyclopropenone (DPC). The sequence was collected from a woman in her 50s with alopecia areata. Some clones in this sample may be carry-over from other donors' samples. CDR3 coding DNA: TGTGCCAGCAGCTTAGATCGCCAGGGCGGCGAGCAGTACTTC. This codes for CASSLDRQGGEQYF. Variable domain in full (rest from reference TRBV11-2 and TRBJ2-7): EAGVAQSPRYKIIEKRQSVAFWCNPISGHATLYWYQQILGQGPKLLIQFQNNGVVDDSQLPKDRFSAERLKGVDSTLKIQPAKLEDSAVYLCASSLDRQGGEQYFGPGTRLTVT.